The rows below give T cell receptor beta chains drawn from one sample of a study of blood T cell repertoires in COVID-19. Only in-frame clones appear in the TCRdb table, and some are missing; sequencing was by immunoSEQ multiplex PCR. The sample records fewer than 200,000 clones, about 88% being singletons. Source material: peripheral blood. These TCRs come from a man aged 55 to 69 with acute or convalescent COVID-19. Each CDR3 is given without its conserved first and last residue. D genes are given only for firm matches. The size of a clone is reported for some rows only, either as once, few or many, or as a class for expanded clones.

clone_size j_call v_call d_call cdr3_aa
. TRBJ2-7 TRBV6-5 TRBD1 ASKGRGHLYEQY
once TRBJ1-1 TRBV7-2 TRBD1 ASSLDSPNWTGNTEAF
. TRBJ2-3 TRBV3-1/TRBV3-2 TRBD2 ASSAGEGGRTWRDTQY
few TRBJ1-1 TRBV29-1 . SAKLNTEAF
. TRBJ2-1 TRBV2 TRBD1 ASRGQGWGHNEQF
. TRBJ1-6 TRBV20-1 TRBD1 SASRTGAYQRNSPLH
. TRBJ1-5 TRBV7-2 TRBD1 ASSFRPTGGNQPQH
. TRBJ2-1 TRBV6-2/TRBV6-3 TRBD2 ASSRREINEQF
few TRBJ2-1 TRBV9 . ASSVKGGLSSYNEQF
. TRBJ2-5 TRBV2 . ASSRGSQETQY
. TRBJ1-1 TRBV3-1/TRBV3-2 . ASSRTTGPLMNTEAF
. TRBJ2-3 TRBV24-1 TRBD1 ATSDSRDRGPDTQY
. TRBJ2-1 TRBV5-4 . ASSLVGWRAEQF
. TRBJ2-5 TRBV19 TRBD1 ASSSQGAGETQY
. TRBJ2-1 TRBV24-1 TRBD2 ATSDWASGGYNEQF
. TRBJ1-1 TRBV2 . ATGSEKNTEAF
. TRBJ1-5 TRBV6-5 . ASSFSGSNQPQH
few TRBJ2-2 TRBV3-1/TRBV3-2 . ASSRRDTGELF
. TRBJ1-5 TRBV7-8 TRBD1 ASSLVTGGALGNQPQH
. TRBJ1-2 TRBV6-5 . ASRPGVDYGYT
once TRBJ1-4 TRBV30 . AWSAQGATNEKLF
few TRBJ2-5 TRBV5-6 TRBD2 ASSLIWWRGAYQETQY
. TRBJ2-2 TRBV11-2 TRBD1 ASRRSGTGNTGELF
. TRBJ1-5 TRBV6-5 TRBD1 ASSLDRGRPQH
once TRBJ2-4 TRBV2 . ASRRLAKNIQY
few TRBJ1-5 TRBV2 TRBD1 ASSEGGTGLNQPQH
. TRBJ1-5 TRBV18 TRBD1 ASSPRTGGNNQPQH
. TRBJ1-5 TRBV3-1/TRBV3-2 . ASSPDSLNQPQH
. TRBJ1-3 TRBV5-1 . ASSLAGSSGNTIY
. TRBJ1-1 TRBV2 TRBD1 ASTDRGFTEAF
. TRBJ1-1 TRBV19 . ATGMGRASSEAF
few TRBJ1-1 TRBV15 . ATSRARQNTEAF
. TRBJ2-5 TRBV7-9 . ASSPRGGGGIQETQY
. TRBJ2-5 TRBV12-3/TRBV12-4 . ASSLAGSQTQY
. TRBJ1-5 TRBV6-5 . ASSLTGFSPQH
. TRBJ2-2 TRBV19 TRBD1 ASSGQGGPGELF
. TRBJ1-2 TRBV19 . ASSISAGDGYT
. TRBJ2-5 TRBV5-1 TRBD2 ASSLAGGPETQY
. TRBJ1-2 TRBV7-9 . ASSQTGSNYGYT
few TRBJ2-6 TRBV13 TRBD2 ASSGAGTKSSGANVLT
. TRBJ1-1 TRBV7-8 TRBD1 ASSLGSTGGTEAF
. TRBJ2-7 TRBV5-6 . ASSFSSYEQY